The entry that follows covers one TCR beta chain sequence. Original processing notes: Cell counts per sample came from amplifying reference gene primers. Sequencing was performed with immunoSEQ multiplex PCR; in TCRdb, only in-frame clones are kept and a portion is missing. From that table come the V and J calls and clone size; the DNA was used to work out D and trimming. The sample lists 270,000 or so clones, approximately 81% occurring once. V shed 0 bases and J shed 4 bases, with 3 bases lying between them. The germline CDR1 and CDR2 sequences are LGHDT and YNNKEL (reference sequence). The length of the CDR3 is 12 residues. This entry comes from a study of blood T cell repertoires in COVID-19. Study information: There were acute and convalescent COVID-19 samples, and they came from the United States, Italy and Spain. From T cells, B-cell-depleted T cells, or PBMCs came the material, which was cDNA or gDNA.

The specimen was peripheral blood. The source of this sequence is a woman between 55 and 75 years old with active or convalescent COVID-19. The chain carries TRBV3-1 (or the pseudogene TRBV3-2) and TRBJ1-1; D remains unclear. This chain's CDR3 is CASSQEATEAFF. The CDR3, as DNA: TGTGCCAGCAGCCAAGAAGCCACTGAAGCTTTCTTT.